This passage covers 24 T cell receptor beta chains from one sample sequenced in a study of regulatory T cells in long-lasting Graves disease. CDR3-region Arm-PCR and iRepertoire HTBI primers produced the TCR beta libraries. TCRdb used MiXCR to reprocess the multiplex PCR reads, holding one entry per CDR3 protein. The data show roughly 250,000 distinct CDR3 sequences, with 15% to 20% seen just once and less than 15% held by the top ten. Time point here: newly diagnosed GD, antithyroid drugs for less than 3 months. Making the TCR library involved RNA that had been extracted from PBMCs. The sample was also reused in another study, on T cells in Graves' hyperthyroidism and ophthalmopathy.

The specimen was peripheral blood mononuclear cells (PBMCs), collected at new diagnosis, from a patient treated with antithyroid drugs. Receptors originate from a woman in her twenties or thirties with Graves disease.

This clonotype was seen at least ten times. The chain recombines TRBV7-9 with TRBJ2-5; TRBD2 matches 8 bases. V was clipped by 5 bases and J by 0 bases; unmatched bases: 8. CDR1 SEHNR and CDR2 FQNEAQ come from the germline V gene (reference sequence). The CDR3 is 16 residues long. Here the CDR3 reads CASSPRGGKYQETQYF. The CDR3 DNA reads as TGTGCCAGCAGCCCCCGGGGGGGAAAGTACCAAGAGACCCAGTACTTC. Combining the CDR3 with reference TRBV7-9 and TRBJ2-5 gives the whole variable domain DTGVSQNPRHKITKRGQNVTFRCDPISEHNRLYWYRQTLGQGPEFLTYFQNEAQLEKSRLLSDRFSAERPKGSFSTLEIQRTEQGDSAMYLCASSPRGGKYQETQYFGPGTRLLVL.

The chain's CDR3 is CSANPWTSGAGKGSYNEQFF. The CDR3 DNA reads TGCAGTGCTAATCCCTGGACTAGCGGGGCCGGTAAAGGGTCCTACAATGAGCAGTTCTTC. The genes are TRBV20-1 and TRBJ2-1; TRBD2 agrees at 12 bases. The germline V gene encodes CDR1 DFQATT and CDR2 SNEGSKA (reference sequence). This CDR3 has 20 amino acids. V was pared by 4 bases and J by 1 base, with 17 bases of the junction left unmatched.

The rearrangement links TRBV20-1 to TRBJ2-5, with 7 bases aligning to TRBD2. The J segment lost 5 bases and the V segment lost 0 bases, leaving 3 bases of the junction unmatched. This CDR3 has 13 amino acids. Germline CDR1 and CDR2: DFQATT and SNEGSKA (reference sequence). The CDR3 bases are TGCAGTGCTAGAGATCCAGCGGGGGAGACCCAGTACTTC. Encoded protein: CSARDPAGETQYF.

There are many counts of this clonotype. The J gene is TRBJ1-1, the V gene TRBV5-1; TRBD1 might be the D (5 bases). The V gene's germline CDR1 is SGHRS and CDR2 YFSETQ. Between the trimmed V and J ends, which lost 3 bases and 0 bases, there was a span of 12 bases. This CDR3 comprises 15 residues. CDR3 in amino acids: CASSSRQNLNTEAFF. CDR3 coding DNA: TGCGCCAGCAGCTCTAGACAGAATTTGAACACTGAAGCTTTCTTT.

This clonotype was detected a few times. The chain couples TRBV9 to TRBJ1-5; D is unresolved. Trimming removed 0 bases at V and 7 bases at J, with 8 bases between. This CDR3 contains 13 residues. Germline CDR1 and CDR2: SGDLS and YYNGEE. This CDR3 reads CASSVGPFQPQHF. CDR3 DNA sequence: TGTGCCAGCAGCGTAGGACCGTTCCAGCCCCAGCATTTT.

Comment on this clonotype: This likely reflects a read error, since a far larger clone is one base away. The gene calls are TRBV11-3 and TRBJ2-1; 9 nucleotides line up with TRBD2. Germline lookup yields CDR1 SGHNT and CDR2 YENEEA. The trim removed 4 bases at V and 10 bases at J, leaving 8 bases unmatched. This CDR3 is built from 14 residues. The CDR3 DNA follows: TGTGCCAGCAGCTCGCGGGGGGGCGAGGACGAGCAGTTCTTC. Translated: CASSSRGGEDEQFF.

The sample holds many counts of this clonotype. The CDR3 is CSARDLGRMGDGYTF. CDR3 coding DNA: TGCAGTGCTAGAGATCTTGGAAGGATGGGGGATGGCTACACCTTC. V usage is TRBV20-1 and J usage is TRBJ1-2; a possible D gene is TRBD1 (5 bases). The germline V and J ends were trimmed by 0 bases and 6 bases, with 17 bases remaining between them. The length of the CDR3 is 15 residues. CDR1 DFQATT and CDR2 SNEGSKA come from the germline V gene (reference sequence).

This clonotype was found many times. This rearrangement joins TRBV7-8 to TRBJ2-1; no definite D call. Germline V gene lookup returns CDR1 SGHVS and CDR2 FQNEAQ. V lost 5 bases, J lost 0 bases, and 17 bases lay in between. The CDR3 consists of 17 residues. CDR3 protein: CASSLLASPLSYNEQFF. The DNA of the CDR3 is TGTGCCAGCAGCCTTCTGGCGAGTCCCCTCTCCTACAATGAGCAGTTCTTC.

This clonotype appeared many times. The genes are TRBV5-5 and TRBJ1-5; tentative D call: TRBD1 (5 bases). The CDR3 contains 14 residues. Trimming left V 1 base short and J 1 base short, with 6 bases between. The germline V gene has CDR1 SGHKS and CDR2 YYEKEE (reference sequence). The CDR3: CASSLWDSNQPQHF. CDR3 sequence (DNA): TGTGCCAGCAGCTTGTGGGACAGCAATCAGCCCCAGCATTTT.

The table lists this clonotype with many counts. This sequence joins TRBV20-1 and TRBJ2-7, with no clear D. The CDR3 is 12 residues long. Germline lookup yields CDR1 DFQATT and CDR2 SNEGSKA (reference sequence). Between the trimmed V and J ends, which lost 2 bases and 5 bases, there was a span of 10 bases. Here the CDR3 DNA reads TGCAGTGCTAGACTAGAGAGCCACGAGCAGTACTTC. It specifies CSARLESHEQYF.

V gene TRBV2 combines with J gene TRBJ2-2; 8 bases line up with TRBD2. The CDR3 is made up of 15 amino acids. Germline assignment: CDR1 SNHLY and CDR2 FYNNEI. J was trimmed by 5 bases and V by 6 bases; bases with no gene match: 8. DNA of the CDR3: TGTGCCAGCAGGAGAGTAAGCGGGAGTACCGGGGAGCTGTTTTTT. Protein sequence: CASRRVSGSTGELFF.

In its sample, this clonotype was seen many times. CDR3 region: CASSQAGFWDRRSYEQYF. The DNA for the CDR3 is TGCGCCAGCAGCCAAGCAGGTTTTTGGGACAGACGTTCCTACGAGCAGTACTTC. V is TRBV4-1 and J is TRBJ2-7, with 7 bases fitting TRBD1. The CDR3 runs to 18 residues. The germline V gene has CDR1 MGHRA and CDR2 YSYEKL. V was pared by 1 base and J by 1 base, with 13 bases of the junction left unmatched.

The gene calls are TRBV18 and TRBJ2-1; the D is unclear. The CDR3 extends over 12 amino acids. V was trimmed by 2 bases and J by 7 bases, leaving 6 bases between them. Germline assignment: CDR1 KGHSH and CDR2 LQKENI. DNA for the CDR3: TGTGCCAGCTCACCAAGCGCGAATGAGCAGTTCTTC. Its translation: CASSPSANEQFF.

This clonotype was detected many times. The chain employs TRBV5-1 and TRBJ2-7; D not certain. Trimming took off 1 base at V and 3 bases at J, with 8 bases between the two ends. The CDR3 extends over 13 amino acids. Germline assignment: CDR1 SGHRS and CDR2 YFSETQ. The CDR3 region is CASSLLENYEQYF. As DNA, the CDR3 is TGCGCCAGCAGCTTGCTCGAGAACTACGAGCAGTACTTC.

The table lists this clonotype with a few counts. The genes are TRBV6-5 and TRBJ2-7, with 9 bases that match TRBD1. This CDR3 has 14 residues. The V segment lost 4 bases and the J segment 7 bases; nucleotides outside the gene matches: 8. CDR1 is MNHEY and CDR2 is SVGAGI in the germline V gene. The chain's CDR3 is CASSSGTGIKEQYF. In DNA form, the CDR3 reads TGTGCCAGCAGTTCCGGGACAGGGATTAAGGAGCAGTACTTC.

The chain has TRBV15 and TRBJ1-2; TRBD1 aligns across 7 bases. Germline V gives CDR1 LNHNV, CDR2 YYDKDF (reference sequence). This CDR3 is 18 amino acids long. V lost 0 bases and J lost 2; bases outside the gene matches: 12. The CDR3 DNA reads as TGTGCCACCAGCAGAGATAAGGGGGCCTTTAGCAGGAACTATGGCTACACCTTC. The encoded protein is CATSRDKGAFSRNYGYTF.

This clonotype was picked up many times. V usage is TRBV20-1 and J usage is TRBJ1-5; 8 bases map to TRBD1. The CDR3 is 13 amino acids. J was trimmed by 3 bases and V by 5 bases; bases with no gene match: 3. The germline V gene has CDR1 DFQATT and CDR2 SNEGSKA (reference sequence). Here the CDR3 DNA reads TGCAGTGCTTGGACAGGGCTCAATCAGCCCCAGCATTTT. Its protein product is CSAWTGLNQPQHF.

This clonotype showed up many times. The V gene is TRBV18, the J gene TRBJ1-5, with unresolved D. V lost 3 bases, J lost 1 base, and 13 bases lay in between. Looked up from germline, CDR1 is KGHSH and CDR2 is LQKENI. The CDR3 sequence is 16 residues long. The CDR3 reads CASSPLGRESNQPQHF. CDR3 coding DNA: TGTGCCAGCTCACCTCTTGGGAGGGAAAGCAATCAGCCCCAGCATTTT.

This clonotype was found a few times. The chain links TRBV19 to TRBJ1-4; D may be TRBD1 (6 bases). The CDR3 is 15 amino acids. Looked up from germline, CDR1 is LNHDA and CDR2 is SQIVND (reference sequence). V gave up 4 bases and J gave up 10 bases, with 19 bases separating them. The CDR3 loop reads CASSTHREGDGKLFF. CDR3 coding DNA: TGTGCCAGTAGTACGCACAGGGAGGGAGATGGAAAACTGTTTTTT.

At least ten counts were recorded for this clonotype. This sequence joins TRBV12-3 or TRBV12-4 and TRBJ1-4; TRBD1 aligns across 10 bases. The junction had 6 bases not matched to a gene; V was cut back by 6 bases and J by 2 bases. The CDR3 is 16 residues long. This CDR3 is CASSWDRGITNEKLFF. The CDR3, as DNA: TGTGCCAGCAGCTGGGACAGGGGTATCACTAATGAAAAACTGTTTTTT.

In regard to this clonotype: A much larger clone sits a single nucleotide away, making a read error possible. The gene calls are TRBV6-2 or TRBV6-3 and TRBJ1-5; 7 bases map to TRBD1. Germline loops: CDR1 MNHEY, CDR2 SVGEGT. The CDR3 sequence is 13 residues long. The CDR3 region is CASNRQGDQPHHF. The CDR3 DNA follows: TGTGCCAGCAATAGACAGGGTGATCAGCCCCATCATTTT.

This clonotype was found a few times. The rearrangement uses TRBV6-1 and TRBJ2-4; D is possibly TRBD1 or TRBD2 (5 bases each). The germline CDR1 and CDR2 sequences are MNHNS and SASEGT. Trimming stripped 7 bases from V and 6 bases from J, with 19 bases between. CDR3 size: 15 residues. The CDR3 loop is CASTEGVRELNIQYF. CDR3 nucleotide sequence: TGTGCCAGCACCGAAGGTGTCAGGGAGTTAAACATTCAGTACTTC.

As concerns this clonotype: An end of the junction differs from the germline gene, which may be a read error. This chain links TRBV3-1 with TRBJ2-5, with D unresolved. The CDR3 spans 14 residues. Germline CDR1 LGHDT, CDR2 YNNKEL (reference sequence). The CDR3 loop reads CASSQGDRQEIQYF. CDR3 DNA sequence: TGTGCCAGCAGCCAAGGGGATAGGCAGGAGATCCAGTACTTC.

This clonotype was seen many times. J is TRBJ1-2 and V is TRBV6-1; no clear D. CDR3 length: 14 residues. Trimming left V 8 bases short and J 3 bases short, with 16 bases between. CDR1 and CDR2 from the germline V gene are MNHNS and SASEGT. CDR3 nucleotide sequence: TGTGCCAGCCAATTTAATGTAAGAGACTATGGCTACACCTTC. Protein: CASQFNVRDYGYTF.